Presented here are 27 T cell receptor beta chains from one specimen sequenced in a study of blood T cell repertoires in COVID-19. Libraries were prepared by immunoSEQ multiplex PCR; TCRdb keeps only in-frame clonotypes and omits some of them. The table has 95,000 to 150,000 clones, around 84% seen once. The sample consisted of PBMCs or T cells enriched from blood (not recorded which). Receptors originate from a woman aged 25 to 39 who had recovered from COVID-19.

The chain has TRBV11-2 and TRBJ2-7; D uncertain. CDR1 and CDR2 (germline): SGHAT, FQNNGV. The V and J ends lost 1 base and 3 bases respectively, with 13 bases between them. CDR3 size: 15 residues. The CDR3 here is CASSLGAVLSYEQYF. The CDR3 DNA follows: TGTGCCAGCAGCTTAGGAGCTGTGCTAAGCTACGAGCAGTACTTC. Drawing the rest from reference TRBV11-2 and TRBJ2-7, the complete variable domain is EAGVAQSPRYKIIEKRQSVAFWCNPISGHATLYWYQQILGQGPKLLIQFQNNGVVDDSQLPKDRFSAERLKGVDSTLKIQPAKLEDSAVYLCASSLGAVLSYEQYFGPGTRLTVT.

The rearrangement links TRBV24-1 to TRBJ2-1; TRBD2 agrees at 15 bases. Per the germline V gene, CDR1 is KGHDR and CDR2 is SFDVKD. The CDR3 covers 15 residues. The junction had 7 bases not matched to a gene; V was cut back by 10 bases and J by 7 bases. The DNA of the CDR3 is TGTGCCACGGGGTGGACTAGCGGGAGGGTAAATGAGCAGTTCTTC. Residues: CATGWTSGRVNEQFF.

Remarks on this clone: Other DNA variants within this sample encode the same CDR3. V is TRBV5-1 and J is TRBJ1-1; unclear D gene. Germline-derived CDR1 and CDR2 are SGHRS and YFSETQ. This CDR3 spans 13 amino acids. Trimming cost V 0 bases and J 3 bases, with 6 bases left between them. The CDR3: CASSLGHDTEAFF. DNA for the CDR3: TGCGCCAGCAGCTTGGGACACGACACTGAAGCTTTCTTT. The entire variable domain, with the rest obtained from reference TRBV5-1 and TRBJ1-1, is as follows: KAGVTQTPRYLIKTRGQQVTLSCSPISGHRSVSWYQQTPGQGLQFLFEYFSETQRNKGNFPGRFSGRQFSNSRSEMNVSTLELGDSALYLCASSLGHDTEAFFGQGTRLTVV.

The CDR3 coding sequence is TGTGCCAGCAGTAGGTGGCAGGCGAACACCGGGGAGCTGTTTTTT. Translation gives CASSRWQANTGELFF. J is TRBJ2-2 and V is TRBV27; D is uncertain. Per the germline V gene, CDR1 is MNHEY and CDR2 is SMNVEV (reference sequence). The CDR3 sequence is 15 residues long. Trimming stripped 5 bases from V and 0 bases from J, with 10 bases between.

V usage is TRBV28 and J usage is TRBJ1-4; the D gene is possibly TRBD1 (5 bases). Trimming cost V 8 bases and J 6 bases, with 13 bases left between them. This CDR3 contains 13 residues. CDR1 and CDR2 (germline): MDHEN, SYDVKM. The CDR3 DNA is TGTGCCAGCGTCATGCGGGGGTATGAAAAACTGTTTTTT. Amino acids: CASVMRGYEKLFF.

The CDR3 region is CASSSYPLNGGAGDTGELFF. The CDR3 DNA is TGTGCCAGCAGCTCTTACCCCCTGAATGGCGGAGCCGGCGACACCGGGGAGCTGTTTTTT. The rearrangement uses TRBV3-1 (or the pseudogene TRBV3-2) and TRBJ2-2; D remains unclear. Germline V gene lookup returns CDR1 LGHDT and CDR2 YNNKEL (reference sequence). The V gene lost 5 bases and the J gene lost 3 bases, with 28 bases spanning the gap. The CDR3 covers 20 residues.

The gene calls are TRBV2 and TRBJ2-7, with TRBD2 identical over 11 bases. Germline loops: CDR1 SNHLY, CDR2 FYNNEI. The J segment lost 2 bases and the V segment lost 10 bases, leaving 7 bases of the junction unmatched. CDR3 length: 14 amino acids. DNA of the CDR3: TGTGCCACCTCACTAGCGGGAGTAACCTACGAGCAGTACTTC. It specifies CATSLAGVTYEQYF.

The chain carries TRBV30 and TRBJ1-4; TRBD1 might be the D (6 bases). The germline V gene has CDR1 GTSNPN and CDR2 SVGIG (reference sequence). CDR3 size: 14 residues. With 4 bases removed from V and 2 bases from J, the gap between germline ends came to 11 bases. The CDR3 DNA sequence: TGTGCCTGGAAGTTACAGGGTACTAATGAAAAACTGTTTTTT. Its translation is CAWKLQGTNEKLFF.

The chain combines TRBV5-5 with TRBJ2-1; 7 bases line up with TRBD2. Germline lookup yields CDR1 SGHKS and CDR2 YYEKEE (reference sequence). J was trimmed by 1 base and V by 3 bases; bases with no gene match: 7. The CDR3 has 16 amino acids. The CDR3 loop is CASSWGRGVSYNEQFF. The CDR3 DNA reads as TGTGCCAGCAGCTGGGGGAGGGGTGTTTCCTACAATGAGCAGTTCTTC.

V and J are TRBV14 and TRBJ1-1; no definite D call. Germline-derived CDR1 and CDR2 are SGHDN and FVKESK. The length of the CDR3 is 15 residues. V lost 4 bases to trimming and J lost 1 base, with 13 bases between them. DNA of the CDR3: TGTGCCAGCAGCCTAAACACACTAGGGAACACTGAAGCTTTCTTT. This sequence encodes CASSLNTLGNTEAFF.

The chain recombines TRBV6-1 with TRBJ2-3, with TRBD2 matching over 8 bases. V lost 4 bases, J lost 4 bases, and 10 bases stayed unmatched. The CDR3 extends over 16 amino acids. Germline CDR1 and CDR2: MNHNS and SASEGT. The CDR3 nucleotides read TGTGCCAGCAGTGTCGTAGCGGGGTTTCCTGCAGATACGCAGTATTTT. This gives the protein CASSVVAGFPADTQYF.

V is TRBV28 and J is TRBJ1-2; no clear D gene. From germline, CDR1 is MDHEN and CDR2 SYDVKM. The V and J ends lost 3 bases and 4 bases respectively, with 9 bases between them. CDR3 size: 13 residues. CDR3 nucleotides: TGTGCCAGCAGTTTGACCAGGATCTATGGCTACACCTTC. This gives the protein CASSLTRIYGYTF.

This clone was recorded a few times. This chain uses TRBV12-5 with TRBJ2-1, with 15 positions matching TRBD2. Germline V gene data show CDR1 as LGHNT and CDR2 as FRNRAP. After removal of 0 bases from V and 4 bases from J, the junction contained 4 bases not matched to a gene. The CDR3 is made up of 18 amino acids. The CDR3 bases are TGTGCTAGTGGTTTGGTACAGGGACTAGCGGGGGGATACAATGAGCAGTTCTTC. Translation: CASGLVQGLAGGYNEQFF.

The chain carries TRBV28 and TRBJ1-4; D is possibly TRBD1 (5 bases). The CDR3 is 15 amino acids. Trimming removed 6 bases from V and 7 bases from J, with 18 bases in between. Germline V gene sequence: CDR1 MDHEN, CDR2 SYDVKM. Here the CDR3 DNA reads TGTGCCAGCAGCAACGGACAAGCACTTGGTGAAAAACTGTTTTTT. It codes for CASSNGQALGEKLFF.

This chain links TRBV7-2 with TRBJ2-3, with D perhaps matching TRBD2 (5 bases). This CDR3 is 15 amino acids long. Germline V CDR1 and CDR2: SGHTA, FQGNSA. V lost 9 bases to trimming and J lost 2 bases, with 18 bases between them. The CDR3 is CASSVWARSTDTQYF. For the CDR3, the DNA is TGTGCCAGTAGCGTGTGGGCGCGCTCCACAGATACGCAGTATTTT.

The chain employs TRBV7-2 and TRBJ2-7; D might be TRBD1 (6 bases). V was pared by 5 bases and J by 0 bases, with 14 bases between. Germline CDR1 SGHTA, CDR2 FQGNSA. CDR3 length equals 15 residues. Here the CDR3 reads CASSHRQVSSYEQYF. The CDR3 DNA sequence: TGTGCCAGCAGCCACCGACAGGTGAGCTCCTACGAGCAGTACTTC.

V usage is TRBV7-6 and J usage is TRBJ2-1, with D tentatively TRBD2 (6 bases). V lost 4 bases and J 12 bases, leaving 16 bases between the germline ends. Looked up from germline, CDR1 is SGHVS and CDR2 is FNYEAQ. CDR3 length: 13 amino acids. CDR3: CASSSHPKEGQFF. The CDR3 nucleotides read TGTGCCAGCAGCTCACACCCAAAGGAGGGGCAGTTCTTC.

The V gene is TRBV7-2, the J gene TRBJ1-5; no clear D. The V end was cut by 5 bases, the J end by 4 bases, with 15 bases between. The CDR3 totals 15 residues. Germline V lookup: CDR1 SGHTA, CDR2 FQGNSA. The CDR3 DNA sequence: TGTGCCAGCAGCCCCCAGATGGCGGGTAATCAGCCCCAGCATTTT. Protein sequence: CASSPQMAGNQPQHF.

DNA for the CDR3: TGTGCCATCAGTGAGTTGGGGGGTTGGATCGCCGGGGAGCTGTTTTTT. Amino acids: CAISELGGWIAGELFF. The genes are TRBV10-3 and TRBJ2-2; D may be TRBD2 (6 bases). Trimming took off 1 base at V and 6 bases at J, with 15 bases between the two ends. From germline, CDR1 is ENHRY and CDR2 SYGVKD. The CDR3 totals 16 residues.

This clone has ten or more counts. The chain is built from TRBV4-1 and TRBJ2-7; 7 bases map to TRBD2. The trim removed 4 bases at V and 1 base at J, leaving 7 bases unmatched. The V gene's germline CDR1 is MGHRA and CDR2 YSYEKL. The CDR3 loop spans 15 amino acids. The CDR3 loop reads CASSPSGAGSYEQYF. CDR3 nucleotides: TGCGCCAGCAGCCCTTCGGGAGCGGGATCCTACGAGCAGTACTTC.

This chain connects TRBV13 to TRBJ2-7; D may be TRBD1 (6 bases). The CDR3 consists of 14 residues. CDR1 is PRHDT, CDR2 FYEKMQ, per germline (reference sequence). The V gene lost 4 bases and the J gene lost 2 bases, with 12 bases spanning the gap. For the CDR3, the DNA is TGTGCCAGCAGCTCACAGGGTCCGGCCTACGAGCAGTACTTC. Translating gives CASSSQGPAYEQYF. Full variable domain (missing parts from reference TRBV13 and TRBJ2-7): AAGVIQSPRHLIKEKRETATLKCYPIPRHDTVYWYQQGPGQDPQFLISFYEKMQSDKGSIPDRFSAQQFSDYHSELNMSSLELGDSALYFCASSSQGPAYEQYFGPGTRLTVT.

The CDR3 sequence: CASTRGGAYAGNTIYF. The CDR3 DNA reads TGTGCCAGTACCCGCGGGGGGGCCTATGCTGGAAACACCATATATTTT. This chain uses TRBV19 with TRBJ1-3; a possible D gene is TRBD1 (6 bases). Germline CDR1 and CDR2: LNHDA and SQIVND (reference sequence). V lost 7 bases and J 2 bases, leaving 18 bases between the germline ends. There are 16 residues in the CDR3. The complete variable domain, with remaining parts taken from reference TRBV19 and TRBJ1-3, reads DGGITQSPKYLFRKEGQNVTLSCEQNLNHDAMYWYRQDPGQGLRLIYYSQIVNDFQKGDIAEGYSVSREKKESFPLTVTSAQKNPTAFYLCASTRGGAYAGNTIYFGEGSWLTVV.

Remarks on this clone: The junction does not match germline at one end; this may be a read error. The CDR3 sequence is CASTLGGGGEQYF. The CDR3 nucleotides are TGCGCCAGCACCTTGGGAGGGGGCGGCGAGCAGTACTTC. The gene calls are TRBV5-1 and TRBJ2-7; D could derive from TRBD1 or TRBD2 (7 bases each). The germline V gene encodes CDR1 SGHRS and CDR2 YFSETQ. The CDR3 is 13 residues long.

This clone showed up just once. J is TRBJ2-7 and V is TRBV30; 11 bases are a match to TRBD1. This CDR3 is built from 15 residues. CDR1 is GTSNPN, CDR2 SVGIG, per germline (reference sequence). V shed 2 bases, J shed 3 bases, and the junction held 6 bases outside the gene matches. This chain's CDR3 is CAWSPRGQGDYEQYF. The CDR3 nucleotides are TGTGCCTGGAGTCCTCGGGGACAGGGGGACTACGAGCAGTACTTC.

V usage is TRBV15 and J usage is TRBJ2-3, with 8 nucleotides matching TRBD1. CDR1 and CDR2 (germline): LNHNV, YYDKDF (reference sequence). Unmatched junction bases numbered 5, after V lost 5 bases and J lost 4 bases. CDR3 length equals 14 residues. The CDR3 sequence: CATSDRGNSDTQYF. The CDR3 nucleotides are TGTGCCACCAGCGACAGGGGAAATTCAGATACGCAGTATTTT. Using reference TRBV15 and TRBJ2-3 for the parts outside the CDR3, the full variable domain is DAMVIQNPRYQVTQFGKPVTLSCSQTLNHNVMYWYQQKSSQAPKLLFHYYDKDFNNEADTPDNFQSRRPNTSFCFLDIRSPGLGDTAMYLCATSDRGNSDTQYFGPGTRLTVL.

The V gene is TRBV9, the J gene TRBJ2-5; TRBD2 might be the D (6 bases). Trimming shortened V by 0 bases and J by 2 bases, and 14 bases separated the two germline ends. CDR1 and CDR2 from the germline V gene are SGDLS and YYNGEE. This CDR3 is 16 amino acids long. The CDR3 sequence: CASSVGLGGAQETQYF. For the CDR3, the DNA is TGTGCCAGCAGCGTAGGACTAGGCGGGGCACAAGAGACCCAGTACTTC.

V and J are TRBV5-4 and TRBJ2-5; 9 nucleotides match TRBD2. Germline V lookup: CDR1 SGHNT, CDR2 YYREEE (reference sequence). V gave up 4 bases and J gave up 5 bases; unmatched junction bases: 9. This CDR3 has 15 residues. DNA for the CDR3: TGTGCCAGCAGCCGTAGCGGGAGAAAAGTGGAGACCCAGTACTTC. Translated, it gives CASSRSGRKVETQYF.